The rows below give T cell receptor beta chains drawn from one sample of a study of blood T cell repertoires in COVID-19. Measured with immunoSEQ multiplex PCR; TCRdb has only the in-frame clones, and not every one. Here the sample spans 300,000 to 400,000 clones, roughly nine tenths being singletons. The sample comprised PBMCs or T cells enriched from blood (not recorded which). These TCRs come from a man aged 18 to 29 who had recovered from COVID-19. Each CDR3 is given with its conserved first and last residue. D genes are given only for firm matches. Some rows have no size entry. The others give once, few or many, or a class for an expanded clone.

DNA,CDR3,size,D,J,V
TGTGCCAGCAGCAGAACTAACACTGAAGCTTTCTTT,CASSRTNTEAFF,NA,NA,TRBJ1-1,TRBV7-9
TGTGCCAGCAGACCAGGACAGCGAATCAATCAGCCCCAGCATTTT,CASRPGQRINQPQHF,NA,NA,TRBJ1-5,TRBV27
TGTGCCAGCAGCCAAGGGGGGGGGCGAAATGAAAAACTGTTTTTT,CASSQGGGRNEKLFF,NA,NA,TRBJ1-4,TRBV14
TGTGCCAGCAGCTTAGGGGGACTCTACGAGCAGTACTTC,CASSLGGLYEQYF,NA,NA,TRBJ2-7,TRBV11-2
TGTGCCAGTAGTATACTACTAGGACGTCCCAACACTGAAGCTTTCTTT,CASSILLGRPNTEAFF,NA,NA,TRBJ1-1,TRBV19
TGTGCCAGCAGCCCTCGGACTAGCGGGAGTAACCCCGGGAGGTTCTTC,CASSPRTSGSNPGRFF,once,TRBD2,TRBJ2-1,TRBV7-2
TGTGCCTGGAAGTTCAGAGGGGGAAACACCGGGGAGCTGTTTTTT,CAWKFRGGNTGELFF,NA,NA,TRBJ2-2,TRBV30
TGTGCCAGCTCACCCGCACCGGGACTAGCGGGCTACGAGCAGTACTTC,CASSPAPGLAGYEQYF,once,TRBD2,TRBJ2-7,TRBV18
TGTGCCAGCAGCTTGGCCATTAGCGGGGGGGCGTACAATGAGCAGTTCTTC,CASSLAISGGAYNEQFF,NA,TRBD2,TRBJ2-1,TRBV7-2
TGTGCCAGCAGCTCGACCGGGACAGGGAGGCATACGCAGTATTTT,CASSSTGTGRHTQYF,NA,TRBD1,TRBJ2-3,TRBV5-4
TGTGCCAGCAGCCCTAGCAGGGGTGGGGAGCTGTTTTTT,CASSPSRGGELFF,NA,NA,TRBJ2-2,TRBV3-1/TRBV3-2
TGCAGCGTTGTTCCGCAGGGGGGCTACGAGCAGTACTTC,CSVVPQGGYEQYF,NA,NA,TRBJ2-7,TRBV29-1
TGTGCCAGTAGTACTAGCGGGGGGTTTGAAAATGAGCAGTTCTTC,CASSTSGGFENEQFF,NA,TRBD2,TRBJ2-1,TRBV19
TGTGCCAGCAGCCAACAAAACAATGAGCAGTTCTTC,CASSQQNNEQFF,NA,NA,TRBJ2-1,TRBV14